This passage covers 18 T cell receptor beta chains from one sample sequenced in a study of technical replicates of blood from a few donors. TCRdb's table, derived via immunoSEQ multiplex PCR, lists solely in-frame clones and lacks some. Here the sample spans tens of thousands of clones, roughly 96% being singletons. Sequencing was performed on T cells isolated from PBMCs. The receptor set was obtained from a human donor in good health.

CDR3 loop: CASTLAVEGEYFNEQYF. CDR3 DNA sequence: TGTGCCAGCACCCTCGCCGTGGAGGGCGAATATTTTAACGAGCAGTACTTC. The J gene is TRBJ2-7, the V gene TRBV28; D perhaps matches TRBD2 (6 bases). The CDR3 is made up of 17 amino acids. The V and J ends lost 7 bases and 5 bases respectively, with 27 bases between them. Germline V lookup: CDR1 MDHEN, CDR2 SYDVKM.

The chain is built from TRBV20-1 and TRBJ2-1, with D tentatively TRBD2 (7 bases). Germline V CDR1 and CDR2: DFQATT, SNEGSKA (reference sequence). Trimming took 7 bases from V and 12 from J, leaving 13 bases between them. The CDR3 consists of 10 residues. The CDR3 is CSGGGSAQFF. The CDR3 coding sequence is TGCAGTGGGGGGGGCTCTGCGCAGTTCTTC.

The chain couples TRBV5-1 to TRBJ1-3; no clear D. The germline gives CDR1 SGHRS, CDR2 YFSETQ. This CDR3 region has 15 residues. The V gene lost 0 bases and the J gene lost 3 bases, with 10 bases spanning the gap. The CDR3 DNA reads TGCGCCAGCAGCTTGGAGTGGGCAGATGGAAACACCATATATTTT. Amino acids: CASSLEWADGNTIYF.

The rearrangement uses TRBV30 and TRBJ2-3; D perhaps matches TRBD2 (6 bases). CDR3 size: 14 residues. Trimming cost V 2 bases and J 3 bases, with 12 bases left between them. Germline V lookup: CDR1 GTSNPN, CDR2 SVGIG (reference sequence). In DNA form, the CDR3 reads TGTGCCTGGAGTTTTGCACTAGCAACAGATACGCAGTATTTT. Translated: CAWSFALATDTQYF.

This clone showed up just a few times. V usage is TRBV29-1 and J usage is TRBJ1-2; D unclear. There are 13 residues in the CDR3. V lost 3 bases and J lost 5, with 13 bases in between. Germline V gene sequence: CDR1 SQVTM, CDR2 ANQGSEA. CDR3 in amino acids: CSVDLLSLYGYTF. In DNA form, the CDR3 reads TGCAGCGTTGACCTCCTGAGCTTATATGGCTACACCTTC.

This chain connects TRBV28 to TRBJ1-2; D uncertain. CDR1 is MDHEN and CDR2 is SYDVKM in the germline V gene. V lost 8 bases and J 1 base, leaving 5 bases between the germline ends. This CDR3 is built from 11 residues. The CDR3 reads CASYFNYGYTF. In DNA, the CDR3 is TGTGCCAGCTATTTTAACTATGGCTACACCTTC.

The CDR3 protein is CASTLAGGSDTQYF. CDR3 coding DNA: TGTGCCAGCACCCTAGCGGGAGGATCAGATACGCAGTATTTT. The chain combines TRBV6-5 with TRBJ2-3, with 11 bases matching TRBD2. Looked up from germline, CDR1 is MNHEY and CDR2 is SVGAGI. With 7 bases clipped from V and 4 bases from J, the junction kept 4 bases outside the gene matches. The CDR3 runs to 14 residues.

The chain recombines TRBV6-5 with TRBJ2-7; 7 nucleotides agree with TRBD2. CDR1 is MNHEY, CDR2 SVGAGI, per germline. Germline trimming cut 0 bases from V and 4 bases from J; bases unmatched to any gene: 9. The CDR3 loop spans 16 amino acids. For the CDR3, the DNA is TGTGCCAGCAGTTACTCGATAGGTGGGAGGGCTTACGAGCAGTACTTC. This codes for CASSYSIGGRAYEQYF.

About this clone: At the DNA level, this CDR3 is encoded by other sequences in the same sample as well. This chain connects TRBV6-5 to TRBJ2-3, with D unresolved. The CDR3 runs 14 residues. The germline V gene encodes CDR1 MNHEY and CDR2 SVGAGI. V shed 2 bases and J shed 0 bases, with 6 bases lying between them. CDR3 in amino acids: CASSYGGSTDTQYF. The CDR3 DNA sequence: TGTGCCAGCAGTTACGGCGGTAGCACAGATACGCAGTATTTT.

The genes are TRBV6-5 and TRBJ1-2, with 7 bases fitting TRBD1. The trim removed 5 bases at V and 7 bases at J, leaving 7 bases unmatched. The CDR3 is 13 amino acids. The germline V gene has CDR1 MNHEY and CDR2 SVGAGI. Here the CDR3 reads CASSRQGFRGYTF. The CDR3 DNA sequence: TGTGCCAGCAGTCGACAGGGATTTCGTGGCTACACCTTC.

V and J are TRBV7-9 and TRBJ1-1; 7 bases are a match to TRBD1. The germline V gene has CDR1 SEHNR and CDR2 FQNEAQ (reference sequence). The J segment lost 4 bases and the V segment lost 4 bases, leaving 0 bases of the junction unmatched. CDR3 size: 12 residues. The CDR3 DNA reads as TGTGCCAGCAGCTCAGGGGGCACTGAAGCTTTCTTT. This gives the protein CASSSGGTEAFF. Full variable domain (outside the CDR3, taken from reference TRBV7-9 and TRBJ1-1): DTGVSQNPRHKITKRGQNVTFRCDPISEHNRLYWYRQTLGQGPEFLTYFQNEAQLEKSRLLSDRFSAERPKGSFSTLEIQRTEQGDSAMYLCASSSGGTEAFFGQGTRLTVV.

The chain uses TRBV11-3 and TRBJ1-1; perhaps TRBD1 as D (5 bases). V was pared by 4 bases and J by 5 bases, with 11 bases between. The CDR3 contains 13 residues. The germline CDR1 and CDR2 sequences are SGHNT and YENEEA. This CDR3 reads CASSSRGGTEAFF. CDR3 coding DNA: TGTGCCAGCAGCTCCCGGGGGGGAACTGAAGCTTTCTTT.

The rearrangement links TRBV10-3 to TRBJ2-7, with 11 bases matching TRBD1. The CDR3 totals 13 residues. J was trimmed by 7 bases and V by 7 bases; bases with no gene match: 6. Germline CDR1 is ENHRY and CDR2 is SYGVKD. CDR3 nucleotides: TGTGCCATCACCGTGGGGACAGGGGGTGAGCAGTACTTC. Protein product: CAITVGTGGEQYF.

DNA of the CDR3: TGTGCCAGCAGCTTAGTTTTCGGCAGCGGGGCCACTGAAGCTTTCTTT. It translates to CASSLVFGSGATEAFF. The chain links TRBV7-8 to TRBJ1-1; D is possibly TRBD1 (5 bases). This CDR3 is 16 amino acids long. Trimming pared 1 base from V and 4 bases from J, leaving 16 bases between. In germline, CDR1 is SGHVS, CDR2 FQNEAQ. Together with reference TRBV7-8 and TRBJ1-1, the CDR3 gives the full variable domain: GAGVSQSPRYKVAKRGQDVALRCDPISGHVSLFWYQQALGQGPEFLTYFQNEAQLDKSGLPSDRFFAERPEGSVSTLKIQRTQQEDSAVYLCASSLVFGSGATEAFFGQGTRLTVV.

This chain uses TRBV5-4 with TRBJ2-7; maybe TRBD2 (6 bases). The length of the CDR3 is 14 residues. Germline CDR1 and CDR2: SGHNT and YYREEE (reference sequence). Trimming removed 0 bases at V and 5 bases at J, with 12 bases between. The CDR3: CASSLGREKDEQYF. In nucleotides, the CDR3 is TGTGCCAGCAGCTTGGGTCGGGAGAAGGACGAGCAGTACTTC. The variable domain in full, completed from reference TRBV5-4 and TRBJ2-7, reads ETGVTQSPTHLIKTRGQQVTLRCSSQSGHNTVSWYQQALGQGPQFIFQYYREEENGRGNFPPRFSGLQFPNYSSELNVNALELDDSALYLCASSLGREKDEQYFGPGTRLTVT.

The chain joins TRBV9 to TRBJ2-7; 12 nucleotides agree with TRBD1. The trim removed 3 bases at V and 3 bases at J, leaving 4 bases unmatched. Germline-derived CDR1 and CDR2 are SGDLS and YYNGEE. The CDR3 spans 15 residues. DNA of the CDR3: TGTGCCAGCAGCGGCGGGACAGGGGGCGGCTACGAGCAGTACTTC. The encoded protein is CASSGGTGGGYEQYF.

This chain joins TRBV4-3 and TRBJ2-4, with a possible D match to TRBD2 (5 bases). Trimming stripped 0 bases from V and 6 bases from J, with 18 bases between. The CDR3 extends over 17 amino acids. Germline V CDR1 and CDR2: LGHNA, YSLEER. The CDR3 loop is CASSQDYVRDFLNIQYF. As DNA, the CDR3 is TGCGCCAGCAGCCAAGATTATGTTCGGGATTTCCTAAACATTCAGTACTTC.

The V and J genes are TRBV29-1 and TRBJ2-3; D is uncertain. The V gene lost 7 bases and the J gene lost 3 bases, with 8 bases spanning the gap. The germline V gene has CDR1 SQVTM and CDR2 ANQGSEA. This CDR3 region has 11 residues. The CDR3 DNA follows: TGCAGCGCCGGGTCTACAGATACGCAGTATTTT. This codes for CSAGSTDTQYF.